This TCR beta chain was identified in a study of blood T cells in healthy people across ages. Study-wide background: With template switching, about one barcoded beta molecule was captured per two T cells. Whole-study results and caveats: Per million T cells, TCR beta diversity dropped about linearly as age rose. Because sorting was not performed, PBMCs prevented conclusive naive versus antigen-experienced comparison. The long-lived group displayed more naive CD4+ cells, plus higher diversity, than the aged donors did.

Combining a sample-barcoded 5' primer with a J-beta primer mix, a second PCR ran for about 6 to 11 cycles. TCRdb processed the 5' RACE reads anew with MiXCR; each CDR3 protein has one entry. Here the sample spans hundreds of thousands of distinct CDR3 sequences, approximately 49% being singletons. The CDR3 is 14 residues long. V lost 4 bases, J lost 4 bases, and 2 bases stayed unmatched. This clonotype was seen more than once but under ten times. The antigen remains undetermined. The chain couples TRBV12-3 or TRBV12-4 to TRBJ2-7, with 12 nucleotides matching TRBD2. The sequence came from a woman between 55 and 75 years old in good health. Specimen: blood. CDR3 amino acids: CASSSSGRGYEQYF. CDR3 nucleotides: TGTGCCAGCAGTTCTAGCGGGAGGGGGTACGAGCAGTACTTC.